This paragraph covers one TCR beta chain sequence. Its target is unknown. This table comes from immunoSEQ multiplex PCR, and its TCRdb copy is limited to in-frame clones, with some not included. Of about 64,000 clones in the sample, approximately 90% are singletons; the top ten hold over 1.5%. This sample was taken from a study of cytomegalovirus exposure and HLA in healthy donors. Study details: Later analysis reported that the 95 to 150 validation repertoires shared the platform of the approximately 670 first-cohort repertoires. Study-level results: The study flagged approximately 180 TCR beta chains as cytomegalovirus-associated. In the 90 to 150 validation repertoires, roughly 94% of cluster scores exceeded 0, per a later analysis.

Germline CDR1 SNHLY, CDR2 FYNNEI. The length of the CDR3 is 13 residues. The junction had 11 bases not matched to a gene; V was cut back by 9 bases and J by 6 bases. The chain uses TRBV2 and TRBJ2-7, with 7 bases identical to TRBD2. The sample comprised PBMCs. This TCR derives from a young woman in good health and CMV-seronegative. The CDR3 region is CASGLELPSEQYF. CDR3 nucleotide sequence: TGTGCCAGTGGACTAGAGCTCCCCTCCGAGCAGTACTTC.